Listed here are 14 T cell receptor beta chains from one sample, sequenced in a study of cytomegalovirus exposure and HLA in healthy donors. PCR involved 60 Vbeta and 13 Jbeta primers. Repertoires were generated with immunoSEQ multiplex PCR, while TCRdb's copy carries only in-frame clones and drops some. Of 150,000 or so clones listed, roughly 65% are singletons. Sequencing used PBMCs. The receptors shown here come from a young man in good health and CMV-seropositive.

V gene TRBV6-1 combines with J gene TRBJ2-7; 8 nucleotides match TRBD1. Trimming took 3 bases from V and 0 from J; bases not matched to a gene: 4. CDR1 is MNHNS, CDR2 SASEGT, per germline. This CDR3 is 15 amino acids long. CDR3: CASSDGTGFSYEQYV. CDR3 in DNA: TGTGCCAGCAGTGACGGGACAGGATTCTCCTACGAGCAGTACGTC.

This clone rates as medium-sized (0.01 to 0.1%). This sequence joins TRBV19 and TRBJ1-5, with 7 bases that match TRBD1. The CDR3 spans 13 residues. From germline, CDR1 is LNHDA and CDR2 SQIVND (reference sequence). With V trimmed by 6 bases and J by 6 bases, 5 bases remained unmatched. The CDR3 nucleotides read TGTGCCAGTAGCCTACAGGGGACTCAGCCCCAGCATTTT. Residues: CASSLQGTQPQHF.

This chain links TRBV5-1 with TRBJ1-3; TRBD1 matches 9 bases. Germline loops: CDR1 SGHRS, CDR2 YFSETQ. The CDR3 totals 15 residues. V was clipped by 8 bases and J by 1 base; unmatched bases: 7. CDR3 bases: TGCGCCAGTTACTCGGGACAGGGATCTGGAAACACCATATATTTT. It translates to CASYSGQGSGNTIYF.

The V and J genes are TRBV29-1 and TRBJ2-2, with TRBD2 matching 9 bases. V was clipped by 7 bases and J by 7 bases; unmatched bases: 10. From germline, CDR1 is SQVTM and CDR2 ANQGSEA. CDR3 length: 14 amino acids. CDR3 amino acids: CSAMTSGGRGELFF. CDR3 DNA sequence: TGCAGCGCCATGACTAGCGGAGGGCGCGGGGAGCTGTTTTTT.

This sequence joins TRBV2 and TRBJ2-2, with 10 bases identical to TRBD2. The CDR3 sequence is 15 residues long. CDR1 and CDR2 (germline): SNHLY, FYNNEI. The ends lost 5 bases at V and 4 bases at J; junction bases unmatched: 4. The CDR3 bases are TGTGCCAGCAGTTGGACTAGCGGCGGCACCGGGGAGCTGTTTTTT. Amino acid sequence: CASSWTSGGTGELFF.

This chain connects TRBV6-5 to TRBJ2-1, with 7 bases lining up with TRBD1. V shed 6 bases, J shed 2 bases, and the junction held 7 bases outside the gene matches. This CDR3 spans 15 amino acids. Looked up from germline, CDR1 is MNHEY and CDR2 is SVGAGI. The CDR3 sequence: CASSRYRGAYNEQFF. CDR3 DNA sequence: TGTGCCAGCAGCCGATACAGGGGAGCCTACAATGAGCAGTTCTTC.

The chain couples TRBV7-3 to TRBJ2-2; 8 bases match TRBD1. Germline values: CDR1 SGHTA, CDR2 FQGTGA. Trimming removed 5 bases from V and 6 bases from J; junction bases left unmatched: 11. The CDR3 is made up of 16 amino acids. CDR3 residues: CASSPGQALGAGELFF. The DNA of the CDR3 is TGTGCCAGCAGCCCGGGACAGGCCCTTGGCGCCGGGGAGCTGTTTTTT.

Remarks on this clone: Different DNA sequences within this sample yield the same CDR3. This rearrangement joins TRBV6-1 to TRBJ2-7; 9 nucleotides agree with TRBD1. This CDR3 contains 17 residues. J lost 0 bases, V lost 4 bases, and 10 bases had no gene match. Germline values: CDR1 MNHNS, CDR2 SASEGT. The chain's CDR3 is CASSVIAGQGISYEQYV. The CDR3 nucleotides read TGTGCCAGCAGTGTGATTGCGGGACAGGGTATCTCCTACGAGCAGTACGTC.

This clone has only a few counts. The J gene is TRBJ2-3, the V gene TRBV7-3; D gene uncertain. The CDR3 is 13 amino acids. The V and J ends lost 0 bases and 6 bases respectively, with 7 bases between them. Germline V gives CDR1 SGHTA, CDR2 FQGTGA. CDR3 loop: CASSLTFGDTQYF. CDR3 nucleotide sequence: TGTGCCAGCAGCTTAACTTTCGGGGATACGCAGTATTTT.

J is TRBJ2-5 and V is TRBV2; 10 bases match TRBD2. The CDR3 has 18 amino acids. Germline CDR1 is SNHLY and CDR2 is FYNNEI. V lost 3 bases to trimming and J lost 2 bases; unmatched junction nucleotides: 12. The CDR3 loop is CASSDPRELAGSQETQYF. For the CDR3, the DNA is TGTGCCAGCAGTGACCCTAGGGAACTAGCGGGATCTCAAGAGACCCAGTACTTC. Full variable domain (missing parts from reference TRBV2 and TRBJ2-5): EPEVTQTPSHQVTQMGQEVILRCVPISNHLYFYWYRQILGQKVEFLVSFYNNEISEKSEIFDDQFSVERPDGSNFTLKIRSTKLEDSAMYFCASSDPRELAGSQETQYFGPGTRLLVL.

The chain uses TRBV7-9 and TRBJ1-4; the D gene is possibly TRBD1 (6 bases). Germline V gene lookup returns CDR1 SEHNR and CDR2 FQNEAQ (reference sequence). CDR3 length: 15 amino acids. Trimming left V 5 bases short and J 8 bases short, with 18 bases between. The CDR3 sequence: CASSQGSGSDEKLFF. In nucleotides, the CDR3 is TGTGCCAGCAGCCAGGGGTCAGGGTCAGACGAAAAACTGTTTTTT.

The chain carries TRBV11-1 and TRBJ2-1; 9 bases agree with TRBD2. With 1 base clipped from V and 0 bases from J, the junction kept 10 bases outside the gene matches. Germline CDR1 and CDR2: SGHAT and FQDESV (reference sequence). The CDR3 extends over 19 amino acids. The CDR3 loop is CASSLGGWRGGHSYNEQFF. CDR3 DNA: TGTGCCAGCAGCTTAGGAGGGTGGCGGGGGGGCCACTCCTACAATGAGCAGTTCTTC.

CDR3 in amino acids: CASSGAGGFGNQPQHF. DNA of the CDR3: TGTGCCAGCAGTGGGGCCGGGGGGTTCGGCAATCAGCCCCAGCATTTT. V and J are TRBV6-1 and TRBJ1-5, with D possibly TRBD1 on 5 matching bases. The germline V and J ends were trimmed by 4 bases and 2 bases, with 15 bases remaining between them. CDR1 is MNHNS, CDR2 SASEGT, per germline. There are 16 residues in the CDR3.

The rearrangement joins TRBV30 to TRBJ2-5; 7 bases are a match to TRBD2. Unmatched junction bases numbered 9, after V lost 3 bases and J lost 2 bases. Germline CDR1 and CDR2: GTSNPN and SVGIG (reference sequence). This CDR3 is 15 amino acids long. The CDR3 sequence: CAWSGSGEPQETQYF. CDR3 in DNA: TGTGCCTGGAGCGGAAGCGGGGAACCTCAAGAGACCCAGTACTTC. Full variable domain (rest looked up from reference TRBV30 and TRBJ2-5): SQTIHQWPATLVQPVGSPLSLECTVEGTSNPNLYWYRQAAGRGLQLLFYSVGIGQISSEVPQNLSASRPQDRQFILSSKKLLLSDSGFYLCAWSGSGEPQETQYFGPGTRLLVL.